This TCR beta chain emerged from a study of blood T cell repertoires in COVID-19 (dated by TCRdb to the early 2020s). Notes on the research overall: Samples from collaborators originated in the United States, Italy and Spain and spanned both the acute and convalescent phases of COVID-19. The material from the prospective study consisted of cDNA or gDNA derived from T cells, B-cell-depleted T cells, or PBMCs. Deeply sampled blood TCRbeta repertoires from subjects exposed to, actively infected with, or recovered from COVID-19 were included in the dataset. The repertoires were released in a freely available public database meant as a resource for research on the immune response to SARS-CoV-2. Samples came from the ongoing ImmuneRACE study (first 160 participants) plus 1,254 subjects from 6 global collaborators. Sample metadata almost always included a de-identified subject ID, COVID-19 status, age in years and sex. Where available, HLA class I and class II types were obtained from metadata supplied by the sample provider rather than from assay-based typing.

The paper as a whole reports these results and caveats: The amount of clinical and demographic metadata varied by source and participant and was provided uncurated.

About this clone: The antigen this receptor binds is unknown. Base quality data are lacking; no much larger clone is found one base away.

The immunoSEQ Assay, a bias-controlled multiplex PCR, was used to amplify TCRbeta CDR3 regions from genomic DNA. As for the original processing: Within the assay, amplification of reference gene primers was used to estimate how many nucleated cells each sample contained. Sequence reads were collapsed and filtered to measure the absolute abundance of every unique TCRbeta CDR3 rearrangement. For each sample, productive Simpson clonality was calculated as the square root of Simpson's diversity index over productive rearrangements. The table comes from immuneACCESS by way of TCRdb, which keeps in-frame sequences with V and J called. Part of the clones is missing from these tables; in studies checked, under half for an unresolved V gene and the rest for unknown reasons. The V and J calls and clone size are taken from that table; D and trimming were inferred from the DNA. Present in this sample are approximately 210,000 clones, 92% of which were seen just once. More than 0.95% of the sample is taken by the ten largest.

The germline V gene sets CDR1 to SGDLS and CDR2 to YYNGEE. V is trimmed back by 3 bases and J by 4 bases, and the junction contains 3 bases that no gene match accounts for. From the cysteine up to the phenylalanine, the CDR3 has a length of 15 residues. The entry retains the CDR3 DNA only, 45 bases that are in frame from base 1. Collaborating institutions collected whole blood in K2EDTA tubes following their own protocols. For TCRbeta analysis, collaborators shipped samples as frozen whole blood, isolated PBMCs, or DNA extracted from either of those sample types. The sample comprised peripheral blood. The V gene is TRBV9 and the J gene is TRBJ2-2; TRBD2 aligns with 10 central bases. The origin of this receptor is a man under 40 with acute or convalescent COVID-19. Read as DNA, the sequence is TGTGCCAGCAGCGGTAGCGGGGGGACCACCGGGGAGCTGTTTTTT. Protein translation: CASSGSGGTTGELFF.